This TCR beta chain is drawn from a study of blood T cell repertoires in COVID-19. Study-level information: T cells, B-cell-depleted T cells, or PBMCs provided the cDNA or gDNA that served as material.

Recruits, aged roughly 18 to 89 years, lived in around 24 US areas. Symptom resolution, clearance, or two negative PCRs marked donors in Cohort 3 as recovered. This CDR3 has 15 amino acids. In germline, CDR1 is LGHDT, CDR2 YNNKEL (reference sequence). After removal of 2 bases from V and 9 bases from J, the junction contained 9 bases not matched to a gene. Profiling relied on immunoSEQ multiplex PCR, and the TCRdb table lists in-frame clones only, not all of them. Of 100,000 to 150,000 clones in the sample, over 80% are singletons; the top ten hold nearly 4%. The sequence came from a woman aged 25 to 45 who had recovered from COVID-19. The chain links TRBV3-1 (or the pseudogene TRBV3-2) to TRBJ2-3; TRBD2 agrees at 9 bases. Specimen: PBMCs or T cells enriched from blood (not recorded which). The CDR3 spells CASSQLPASGVTQYF. The CDR3 DNA reads as TGTGCCAGCAGCCAATTACCGGCTAGCGGGGTGACGCAGTATTTT.